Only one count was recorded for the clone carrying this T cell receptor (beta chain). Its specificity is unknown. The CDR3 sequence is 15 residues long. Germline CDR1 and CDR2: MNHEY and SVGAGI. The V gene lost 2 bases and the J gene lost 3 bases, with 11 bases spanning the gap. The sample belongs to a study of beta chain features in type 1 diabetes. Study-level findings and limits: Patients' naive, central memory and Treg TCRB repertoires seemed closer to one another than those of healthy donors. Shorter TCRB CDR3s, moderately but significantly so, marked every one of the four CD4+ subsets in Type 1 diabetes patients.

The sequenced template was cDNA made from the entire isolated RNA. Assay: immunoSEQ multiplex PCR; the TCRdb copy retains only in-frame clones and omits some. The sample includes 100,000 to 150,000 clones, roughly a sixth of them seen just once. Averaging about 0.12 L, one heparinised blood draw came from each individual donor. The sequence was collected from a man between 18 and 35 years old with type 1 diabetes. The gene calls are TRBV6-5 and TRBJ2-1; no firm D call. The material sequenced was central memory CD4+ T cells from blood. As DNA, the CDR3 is TGTGCCAGCAGTTACAGAGATCGTTTCTACAATGAGCAGTTCTTC. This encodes CASSYRDRFYNEQFF.